The text below deals with one T cell receptor beta chain. The record originates from a study of Ad26.COV2.S vaccination and SARS-CoV-2 variants. Described treatment: around 19 received Ad26.COV2.S at low or high dose, single or two shots; five or six received placebo; per-sample allocation not given. Sampling was done on day 63 after the first vaccine or placebo injection. Some clones are missing from TCRdb's copy, which holds only in-frame ones; the method was immunoSEQ multiplex PCR. The data contain fewer than 400,000 clones, 75% to 90% of them singletons. Germline CDR1 MDHEN, CDR2 SYDVKM. V gave up 5 bases and J gave up 2 bases; unmatched junction bases: 11. This CDR3 comprises 17 residues.

V usage is TRBV28 and J usage is TRBJ2-1; the match to TRBD1 covers 8 bases. The material was peripheral blood, obtained in a trial of Ad26.COV2.S vaccine versus placebo. This sequence was found in a person aged 18-65 years who received the Ad26.COV2.S COVID-19 vaccine or a placebo. Here the CDR3 DNA reads TGTGCCAGCAGTACCCAGACAGGGGTTCTACCCTACAATGAGCAGTTCTTC. Protein: CASSTQTGVLPYNEQFF. Variable domain in full (rest from reference TRBV28 and TRBJ2-1): DVKVTQSSRYLVKRTGEKVFLECVQDMDHENMFWYRQDPGLGLRLIYFSYDVKMKEKGDIPEGYSVSREKKERFSLILESASTNQTSMYLCASSTQTGVLPYNEQFFGPGTRLTVL.